The 11 T cell receptor beta chains listed next were all sequenced from one sample in a study of PD-L1 blockade in urothelial cancer. Regarding time point: pretreatment peripheral blood. The data were produced by immunoSEQ multiplex PCR, yet TCRdb's version contains in-frame clones alone and is incomplete. The repertoire holds roughly 130,000 clones, with approximately 84% as singletons. Sequenced material: PBMCs, taken around atezolizumab (anti-PD-L1) treatment. These TCRs come from a middle-aged man with urothelial cancer.

The V and J genes are TRBV5-5 and TRBJ2-7; 10 bases agree with TRBD2. The CDR3 totals 17 residues. V lost 1 base to trimming and J lost 1 base; unmatched junction nucleotides: 8. The germline gives CDR1 SGHKS, CDR2 YYEKEE (reference sequence). The CDR3 coding sequence is TGTGCCAGCAGCTTGAGCTCCGGACTAGCGGTTTCCTACGAGCAGTACTTC. Amino acids: CASSLSSGLAVSYEQYF.

This clone came up many times. The chain links TRBV6-1 to TRBJ1-5; perhaps TRBD1 as D (6 bases). The CDR3 extends over 15 amino acids. Trimming pared 4 bases from V and 3 bases from J, leaving 13 bases between. Germline assignment: CDR1 MNHNS and CDR2 SASEGT. Written as DNA, the CDR3 is TGTGCCAGCAGTGTAACAGGGATGAACAATCAGCCCCAGCATTTT. It is translated as CASSVTGMNNQPQHF.

As concerns this clone: Different DNA sequences within this sample yield the same CDR3. The rearrangement links TRBV5-1 to TRBJ1-2; possible D gene TRBD1, 5 bases. With 0 bases removed from V and 2 bases from J, the gap between germline ends came to 5 bases. CDR3 length: 13 residues. Per the germline V gene, CDR1 is SGHRS and CDR2 is YFSETQ. The CDR3 loop is CASSLAGNYGYTF. In DNA form, the CDR3 reads TGCGCCAGCAGCTTGGCAGGGAACTATGGCTACACCTTC.

The chain employs TRBV19 and TRBJ1-2; TRBD1 is a possible D gene (6 bases). Germline CDR1 and CDR2: LNHDA and SQIVND (reference sequence). The germline V and J ends were trimmed by 7 bases and 3 bases, with 18 bases remaining between them. The CDR3 has 15 residues. CDR3 residues: CASTQEEQGHYGYTF. The CDR3, as DNA: TGTGCCAGTACCCAAGAGGAGCAGGGGCACTATGGCTACACCTTC.

This rearrangement joins TRBV7-2 to TRBJ2-1; the match to TRBD2 covers 10 bases. In germline, CDR1 is SGHTA, CDR2 FQGNSA. CDR3 length: 15 residues. The ends lost 2 bases at V and 3 bases at J; junction bases unmatched: 1. The CDR3 DNA reads TGTGCCAGCAGCTTAACTAGCGGGGACTACAATGAGCAGTTCTTC. Amino acids: CASSLTSGDYNEQFF.

V gene TRBV19 combines with J gene TRBJ2-2; a possible D gene is TRBD2 (5 bases). The V end was cut by 5 bases, the J end by 1 base, with 8 bases between. This CDR3 has 14 amino acids. Germline V gene sequence: CDR1 LNHDA, CDR2 SQIVND (reference sequence). CDR3 DNA: TGTGCCAGTAGTTTAGGACTGAACACCGGGGAGCTGTTTTTT. It codes for CASSLGLNTGELFF. The variable domain in full, with the rest retrieved from reference TRBV19 and TRBJ2-2, is DGGITQSPKYLFRKEGQNVTLSCEQNLNHDAMYWYRQDPGQGLRLIYYSQIVNDFQKGDIAEGYSVSREKKESFPLTVTSAQKNPTAFYLCASSLGLNTGELFFGEGSRLTVL.

The chain combines TRBV5-1 with TRBJ1-4; 7 positions match TRBD1. V dropped 3 bases and J dropped 8; count of bases not matched to a gene: 7. This CDR3 has 14 amino acids. Germline assignment: CDR1 SGHRS and CDR2 YFSETQ. The CDR3 DNA reads as TGCGCCAGCAGCTACCGGGACAGTGACGAAAAACTGTTTTTT. Translated: CASSYRDSDEKLFF. Supplemented by reference TRBV5-1 and TRBJ1-4, the full variable domain reads KAGVTQTPRYLIKTRGQQVTLSCSPISGHRSVSWYQQTPGQGLQFLFEYFSETQRNKGNFPGRFSGRQFSNSRSEMNVSTLELGDSALYLCASSYRDSDEKLFFGSGTQLSVL.

V and J are TRBV2 and TRBJ2-1; TRBD2 matches 7 bases. The germline V gene encodes CDR1 SNHLY and CDR2 FYNNEI. This CDR3 contains 15 residues. The V gene end was trimmed by 4 bases and the J gene end by 8 bases; junction bases not matched to a gene: 11. The CDR3 region is CASSVWASGGDEQFF. DNA of the CDR3: TGTGCCAGCAGTGTGTGGGCTAGCGGCGGGGATGAGCAGTTCTTC.

A remark on this clone: The junction does not match germline at one end; this may be a read error. The V and J genes are TRBV7-7 and TRBJ2-5; the match to TRBD2 covers 10 bases. Per the germline V gene, CDR1 is SSHAT and CDR2 is FNYEAQ (reference sequence). The CDR3 sequence is 14 residues long. CDR3 bases: TGTGCTAGCAGCCAAAGCGGGGGGGGAGAGACCCAGTACTTC. Translation gives CASSQSGGGETQYF.

The chain joins TRBV5-1 to TRBJ1-4, with 7 bases that match TRBD1. This CDR3 spans 14 amino acids. Germline V gene data show CDR1 as SGHRS and CDR2 as YFSETQ. J lost 6 bases, V lost 4 bases, and 6 bases had no gene match. The CDR3 loop is CASSPGQLDEKLFF. CDR3 nucleotides: TGCGCCAGCAGCCCGGGACAGCTGGATGAAAAACTGTTTTTT.

There are a few counts of this clone. V usage is TRBV20-1 and J usage is TRBJ1-1; no clear D. The CDR3 contains 11 residues. V gave up 8 bases and J gave up 0 bases, with 7 bases separating them. CDR1 is DFQATT and CDR2 is SNEGSKA in the germline V gene (reference sequence). The CDR3 sequence is CSSGLNTEAFF. CDR3 sequence (DNA): TGCAGTAGCGGTTTGAACACTGAAGCTTTCTTT.